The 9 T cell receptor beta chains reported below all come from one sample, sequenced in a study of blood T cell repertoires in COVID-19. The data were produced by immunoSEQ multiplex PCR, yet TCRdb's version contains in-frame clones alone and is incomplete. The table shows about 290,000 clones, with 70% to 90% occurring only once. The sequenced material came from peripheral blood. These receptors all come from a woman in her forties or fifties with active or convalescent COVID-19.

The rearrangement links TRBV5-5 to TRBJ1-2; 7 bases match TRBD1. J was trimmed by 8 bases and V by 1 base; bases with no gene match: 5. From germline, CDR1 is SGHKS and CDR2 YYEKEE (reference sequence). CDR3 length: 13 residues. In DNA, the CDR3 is TGTGCCAGCAGCTTGACAGGGGCGGCGGGCTACACCTTC. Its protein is CASSLTGAAGYTF. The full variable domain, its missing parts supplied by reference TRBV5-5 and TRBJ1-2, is DAGVTQSPTHLIKTRGQQVTLRCSPISGHKSVSWYQQVLGQGPQFIFQYYEKEERGRGNFPDRFSARQFPNYSSELNVNALLLGDSALYLCASSLTGAAGYTFGSGTRLTVV.

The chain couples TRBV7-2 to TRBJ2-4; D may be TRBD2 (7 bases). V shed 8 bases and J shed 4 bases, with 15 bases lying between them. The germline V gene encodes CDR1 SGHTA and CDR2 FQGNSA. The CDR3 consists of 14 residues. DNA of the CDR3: TGTGCCAGCCGGAGGGGGGGCACTAAAAACATTCAGTACTTC. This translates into CASRRGGTKNIQYF.

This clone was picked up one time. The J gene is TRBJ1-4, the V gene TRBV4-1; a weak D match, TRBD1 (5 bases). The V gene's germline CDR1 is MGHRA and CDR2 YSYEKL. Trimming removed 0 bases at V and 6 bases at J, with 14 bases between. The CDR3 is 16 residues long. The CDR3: CASSQDKRTIYEKLFF. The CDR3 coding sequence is TGCGCCAGCAGCCAAGATAAGAGGACAATCTATGAAAAACTGTTTTTT.

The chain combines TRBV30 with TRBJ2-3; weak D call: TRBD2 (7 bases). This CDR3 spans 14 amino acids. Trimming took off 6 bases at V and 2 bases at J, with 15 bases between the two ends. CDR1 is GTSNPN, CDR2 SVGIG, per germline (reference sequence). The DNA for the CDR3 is TGTGCCTGCCGGACGGGGGGCTACACAGATACGCAGTATTTT. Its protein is CACRTGGYTDTQYF.

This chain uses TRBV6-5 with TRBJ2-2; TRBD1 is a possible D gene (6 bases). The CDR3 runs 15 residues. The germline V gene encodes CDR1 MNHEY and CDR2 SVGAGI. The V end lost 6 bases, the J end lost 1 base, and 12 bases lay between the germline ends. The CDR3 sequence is CASSETGQNTGELFF. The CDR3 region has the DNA TGTGCCAGCAGCGAGACAGGTCAGAACACCGGGGAGCTGTTTTTT.

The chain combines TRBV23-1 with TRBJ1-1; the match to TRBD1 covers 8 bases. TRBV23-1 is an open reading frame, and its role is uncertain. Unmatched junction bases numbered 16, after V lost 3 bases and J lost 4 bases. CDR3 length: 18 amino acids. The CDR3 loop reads CASSHRQDRDGGSTEAFF. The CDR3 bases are TGCGCCAGCAGTCACCGACAGGACAGGGATGGGGGCAGCACTGAAGCTTTCTTT.

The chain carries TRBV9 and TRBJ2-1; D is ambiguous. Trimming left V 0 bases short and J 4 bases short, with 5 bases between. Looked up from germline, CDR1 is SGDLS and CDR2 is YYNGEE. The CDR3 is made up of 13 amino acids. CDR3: CASSVGRYNEQFF. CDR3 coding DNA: TGTGCCAGCAGCGTAGGGCGGTACAATGAGCAGTTCTTC.

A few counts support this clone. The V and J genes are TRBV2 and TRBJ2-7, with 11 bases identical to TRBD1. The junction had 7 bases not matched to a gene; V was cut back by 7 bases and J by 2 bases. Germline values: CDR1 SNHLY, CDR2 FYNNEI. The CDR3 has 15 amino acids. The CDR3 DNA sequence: TGTGCCAGCAAAAGGGGACAGGGGGAAACCTACGAGCAGTACTTC. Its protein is CASKRGQGETYEQYF. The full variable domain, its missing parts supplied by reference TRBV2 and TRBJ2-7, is EPEVTQTPSHQVTQMGQEVILRCVPISNHLYFYWYRQILGQKVEFLVSFYNNEISEKSEIFDDQFSVERPDGSNFTLKIRSTKLEDSAMYFCASKRGQGETYEQYFGPGTRLTVT.

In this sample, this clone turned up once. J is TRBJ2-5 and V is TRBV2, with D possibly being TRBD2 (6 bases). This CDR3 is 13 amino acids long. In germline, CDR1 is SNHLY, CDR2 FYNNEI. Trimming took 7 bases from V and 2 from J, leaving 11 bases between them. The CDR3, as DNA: TGTGCCAGCAATACGCGGGGTCAAGAGACCCAGTACTTC. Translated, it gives CASNTRGQETQYF. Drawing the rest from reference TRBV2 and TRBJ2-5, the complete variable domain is EPEVTQTPSHQVTQMGQEVILRCVPISNHLYFYWYRQILGQKVEFLVSFYNNEISEKSEIFDDQFSVERPDGSNFTLKIRSTKLEDSAMYFCASNTRGQETQYFGPGTRLLVL.